This TCR beta chain was identified during a study of molecular identifiers for immune sequencing clone quantification. Whole-study results and caveats: Clones exceeding 20 RNA copies carried over 99% of effector molecules but under 1% of naive-cell molecules.

Germline lookup yields CDR1 SEHNR and CDR2 FQNEAQ (reference sequence). V was trimmed by 7 bases and J by 2 bases, leaving 14 bases between them. The length of the CDR3 is 14 residues. Each CDR3 protein gets one entry after TCRdb re-called the PCR reads with MiXCR. This repertoire shows a few hundred thousand distinct CDR3 sequences, about 20% found once; its top ten account for about 0.84%. This clonotype has more than one count but fewer than ten. The antigen is unknown. This sequence joins TRBV7-9 and TRBJ2-5, with D possibly being TRBD2 (6 bases). The receptor was derived from a human donor in good health. Some libraries in this study had Jurkat cell RNA spiked in. What was sequenced was naive CD8+ T cells from blood, with Jurkat cell RNA spiked in. As to subset: FACS-sorted CD8+CD4-CCR7+CD45RA+ naive T cells. This CDR3 reads CASTGPRGQETQYF. DNA of the CDR3: TGTGCCAGCACCGGACCCCGGGGGCAAGAGACCCAGTACTTC.